This T cell receptor (beta chain) was observed in a study of STAT3 mutations in large granular lymphocyte leukemia. Clones were sequenced by immunoSEQ multiplex PCR, and TCRdb holds only the in-frame ones, with some missing. The repertoire consists of under 9,500 clones, with over 75% occurring once and the leading ten covering about four fifths. Study outcomes and limitations: After therapy, 6 of 18 patients switched clonotypes, all new clones STAT3 wild type. Clonal expansion was inferred from samples taken at other timepoints. At least one immunodominant TCR beta clonotype appeared in every T-cell large granular lymphocyte leukemia patient.

This clone was seen only a few times. Its antigen is not known. Material: peripheral blood mononuclear cells. The origin of this receptor is a man older than 75 with T-cell large granular lymphocyte leukemia. Some clones in this sample may be carry-over from other donors' samples.

In nucleotides, the CDR3 is TGTGCCAGCAGTGAAATAGGAGGGAACTACGAGCAGTACTTC. Its protein is CASSEIGGNYEQYF. The chain carries TRBV6-1 and TRBJ2-7; D may be TRBD2 (6 bases). Trimming left V 2 bases short and J 3 bases short, with 11 bases between. Germline-derived CDR1 and CDR2 are MNHNS and SASEGT. This CDR3 spans 14 amino acids.